This TCR beta chain was retrieved from a study of identical twins. TCRdb fed the 5' RACE reads into MiXCR, producing one record per CDR3 protein. The sample carries more than 600,000 distinct CDR3 sequences, roughly 18% recorded once. CDR3 length equals 15 residues. V lost 5 bases, J lost 0 bases, and 13 bases lay in between. Germline V gene lookup returns CDR1 SEHNR and CDR2 FQNEAQ (reference sequence). Separately, the same data were catalogued under a study of T cells expressing NK-cell markers.

Sequenced material: PBMCs. The sequence derives from a woman aged 18 to 35 in good health. V gene TRBV7-9 combines with J gene TRBJ1-1; no definite D call. CDR3: CASSPQLTMNTEAFF. The CDR3 nucleotides are TGTGCCAGCAGCCCCCAATTGACTATGAACACTGAAGCTTTCTTT.